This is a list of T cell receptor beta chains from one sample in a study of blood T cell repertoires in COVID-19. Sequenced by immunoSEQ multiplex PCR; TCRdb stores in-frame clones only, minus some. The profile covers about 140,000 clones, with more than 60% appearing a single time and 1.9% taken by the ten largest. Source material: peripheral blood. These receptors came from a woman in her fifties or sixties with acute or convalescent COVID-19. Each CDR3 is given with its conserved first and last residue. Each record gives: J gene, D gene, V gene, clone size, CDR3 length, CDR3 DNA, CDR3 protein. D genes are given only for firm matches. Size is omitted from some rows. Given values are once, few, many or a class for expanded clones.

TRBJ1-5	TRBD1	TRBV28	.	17	TGTGCCAGCAGTCCTCGGACAGGGGGCAATTTAAATCAGCCCCAGCATTTT	CASSPRTGGNLNQPQHF
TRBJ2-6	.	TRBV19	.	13	TGTGCCAGTGCCGGAGGTGGGGCCAACGTCCTGACTTTC	CASAGGGANVLTF
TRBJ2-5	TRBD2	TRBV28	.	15	TGTGCCAGCGGGCGGCTGGGACTAGCGAGAGAGACCCAGTACTTC	CASGRLGLARETQYF
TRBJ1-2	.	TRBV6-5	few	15	TGTGCCAGCAGCAGAGTTCTGGGGGCGGGCTCGGGCTACACCTTC	CASSRVLGAGSGYTF
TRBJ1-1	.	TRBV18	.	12	TGTGCCAGCTCACCAGGGAGGGATACAGCTTTCTTT	CASSPGRDTAFF
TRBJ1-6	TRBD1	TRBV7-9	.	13	TGTGCCAGCAGCCCGGGACAGGCCTCACCCCTCCACTTT	CASSPGQASPLHF
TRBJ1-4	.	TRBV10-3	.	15	TGTGCCATCAGTGCGAATGACAAAGGCGATGAAAAACTGTTTTTT	CAISANDKGDEKLFF
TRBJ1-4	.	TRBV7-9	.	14	TGTGCCAGCAGCTTAGGGCGGGGAACCGAAAAACTGTTTTTT	CASSLGRGTEKLFF
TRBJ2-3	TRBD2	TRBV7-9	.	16	TGTGCCAGCACCCTCTGGGAACTAGCGGGAGCAGATACGCAGTATTTT	CASTLWELAGADTQYF
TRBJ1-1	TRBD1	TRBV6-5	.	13	TGTGCCAGCAGACAGGGGAGGAACACTGAAGCTTTCTTT	CASRQGRNTEAFF
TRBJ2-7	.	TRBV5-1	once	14	TGCGCCAGCAGCTTGGGAGGGCCCTTGGAGGAGCAGTACTTC	CASSLGGPLEEQYF
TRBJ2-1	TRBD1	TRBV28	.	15	TGTGCCAGCAGTCCGGACAGGGTTGGCTACAATGAGCAGTTCTTC	CASSPDRVGYNEQFF
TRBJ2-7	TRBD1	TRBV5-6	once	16	TGTGCCAGCAGCTTGGCACAGGGGGTGGTCTCCTACGAGCAGTACTTC	CASSLAQGVVSYEQYF
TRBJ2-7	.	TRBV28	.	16	TGTGCCAGCAGTTTCACAGGGTTGCTGGCCTCCTACGAGCAGTACTTC	CASSFTGLLASYEQYF
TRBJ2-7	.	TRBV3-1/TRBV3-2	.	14	TGTGCCAGCAGCCAAGATCCCCGGGTACACGAGCAGTACTTC	CASSQDPRVHEQYF